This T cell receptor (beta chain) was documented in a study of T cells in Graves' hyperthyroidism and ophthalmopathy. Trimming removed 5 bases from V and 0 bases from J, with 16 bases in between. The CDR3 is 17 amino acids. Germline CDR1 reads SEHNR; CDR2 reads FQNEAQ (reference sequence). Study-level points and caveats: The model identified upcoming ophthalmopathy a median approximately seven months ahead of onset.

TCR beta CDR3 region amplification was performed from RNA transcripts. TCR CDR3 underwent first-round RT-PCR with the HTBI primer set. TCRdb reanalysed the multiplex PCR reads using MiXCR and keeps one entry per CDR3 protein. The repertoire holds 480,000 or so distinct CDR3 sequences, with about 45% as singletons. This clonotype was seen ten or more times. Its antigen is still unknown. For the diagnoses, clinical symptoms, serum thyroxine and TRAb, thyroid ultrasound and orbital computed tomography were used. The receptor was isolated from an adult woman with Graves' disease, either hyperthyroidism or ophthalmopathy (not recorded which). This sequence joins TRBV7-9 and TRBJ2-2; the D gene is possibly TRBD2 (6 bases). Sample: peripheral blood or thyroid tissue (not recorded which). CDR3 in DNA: TGTGCCAGCAGCCCCTGGGGCGGGATGTCGAACACCGGGGAGCTGTTTTTT. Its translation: CASSPWGGMSNTGELFF.